This paragraph covers one T cell receptor beta chain sequence. The antigen it binds to is not known. No quality values exist for individual bases; no much larger clone is one base distant. The CDR3, cysteine through phenylalanine, is 17 amino acids long. This entry keeps only the CDR3 DNA: 51 bases, framed from base 1. Clipping removes 0 bases from V and 8 bases from J, with 11 as the unmatched junction base count. For CDR1 and CDR2, the germline V gene lists SGHRS and YFSETQ. TCRbeta CDR3 regions were amplified from genomic DNA using the immunoSEQ Assay, a bias-controlled multiplex PCR. As for the original processing: The number of nucleated cells in each sample was estimated from the amplification of reference gene primers within the assay. To quantify the absolute abundance of each unique TCRbeta CDR3 rearrangement, sequence reads were collapsed and filtered. Productive Simpson clonality was computed per sample as the square root of Simpson's diversity index over productive rearrangements. TCRdb holds this immuneACCESS table with in-frame rearrangements only. Some clones are missing; in checked studies, unresolved V genes explain under half, and the rest has no known cause. D and trimming were read from the DNA, whereas the V and J calls and clone size are those reported in that table. This sample lists about 230,000 clones; approximately 80% were detected once. Of the sample, approximately 7% is held by the ten largest clones.

The entry originates in a study of blood T cell repertoires in COVID-19 (dated by TCRdb to about 2020). Regarding the research as a whole: Samples from collaborators originated in the United States, Italy and Spain and spanned both the acute and convalescent phases of COVID-19. Deeply sampled blood TCRbeta repertoires from subjects exposed to, actively infected with, or recovered from COVID-19 were included in the dataset. The prospective study material was composed of cDNA or gDNA derived from T cells, B-cell-depleted T cells, or PBMCs. Where available, HLA class I and class II types were obtained from metadata supplied by the sample provider rather than from assay-based typing. Samples came from the ongoing ImmuneRACE study (first 160 participants) plus 1,254 subjects from 6 global collaborators. Nearly every sample came with metadata listing a de-identified subject ID, COVID-19 status, age in years and sex. A freely available public database, intended as a resource for researchers studying the immune response to SARS-CoV-2, is where the repertoires were released.

Whole blood was collected in K2EDTA tubes by collaborating institutions according to the institutions' own protocols. For TCRbeta analysis, collaborators shipped samples in one of three forms: frozen whole blood, isolated PBMCs, or DNA extracted from either of those sample types. General study outcomes and caveats: The quantity of clinical and demographic metadata differed by source and by participant and was supplied without curation.

The sequence is built from TRBV5-1 and TRBJ1-2; 12 nucleotides in the junction match TRBD1. The receptor was derived from a woman in her forties or fifties with acute or convalescent COVID-19. Material for sequencing was peripheral blood. The bases are TGCGCCAGCAGCTTGGCCGGGACAGGGGGCGCAGGCTGGGGCTACACCTTC. Its amino acids are CASSLAGTGGAGWGYTF.